Each of the 31 T cell receptor beta chains below was sequenced from the same sample in a study of blood T cell repertoires in COVID-19. TCRdb's copy holds only in-frame clones and misses some; the assay was immunoSEQ multiplex PCR. The sample contains fewer than 450,000 clones, 90% of which appear only once. Sequencing input: PBMCs or T cells enriched from blood (not recorded which). These receptors all stem from a man aged 18 to 30 who had recovered from COVID-19.

The chain recombines TRBV5-1 with TRBJ2-3; 10 bases are shared with TRBD1. Germline assignment: CDR1 SGHRS and CDR2 YFSETQ. The CDR3 covers 18 residues. Trimming cost V 4 bases and J 5 bases; bases outside gene matches: 16. Written as DNA, the CDR3 is TGCGCCAGCAGCCGGACCGGGACAGGGGAAGGGGTAAGAGATACGCAGTATTTT. Its protein product is CASSRTGTGEGVRDTQYF.

V gene TRBV30 combines with J gene TRBJ2-3, with D possibly being TRBD2 (5 bases). This CDR3 comprises 14 residues. Trimming cost V 4 bases and J 10 bases, with 21 bases left between them. The germline CDR1 and CDR2 sequences are GTSNPN and SVGIG (reference sequence). The CDR3 loop is CAWKKAEAPRAQYF. In DNA form, the CDR3 reads TGTGCCTGGAAAAAAGCGGAGGCCCCCCGCGCGCAGTATTTT. Together with reference TRBV30 and TRBJ2-3, the CDR3 gives the full variable domain: SQTIHQWPATLVQPVGSPLSLECTVEGTSNPNLYWYRQAAGRGLQLLFYSVGIGQISSEVPQNLSASRPQDRQFILSSKKLLLSDSGFYLCAWKKAEAPRAQYFGPGTRLTVL.

This chain links TRBV5-4 with TRBJ1-1; D ambiguous. V was shortened by 4 bases and J by 8 bases, with 18 bases between the two germline ends. This CDR3 has 14 residues. CDR1 is SGHNT and CDR2 is YYREEE in the germline V gene (reference sequence). This CDR3 reads CASSRSGNVFEAFF. The CDR3 DNA follows: TGTGCCAGCAGCCGGTCCGGGAACGTATTCGAAGCTTTCTTT.

The chain uses TRBV10-3 and TRBJ1-5; 9 nucleotides agree with TRBD1. CDR3 size: 19 residues. Trimming took 5 bases from V and 2 from J; bases not matched to a gene: 16. Germline CDR1 reads ENHRY; CDR2 reads SYGVKD. The CDR3 sequence is CAISPSPGQGLGGNQPQHF. The DNA of the CDR3 is TGTGCCATCAGTCCATCACCGGGACAGGGTCTGGGTGGCAATCAGCCCCAGCATTTT.

The CDR3 loop is CASSLETGFNTGELFF. The CDR3 nucleotides are TGTGCCAGCAGCCTAGAGACAGGGTTCAACACCGGGGAGCTGTTTTTT. The J gene is TRBJ2-2, the V gene TRBV27, with 7 bases identical to TRBD1. There are 16 residues in the CDR3. Germline CDR1 MNHEY, CDR2 SMNVEV (reference sequence). V was clipped by 6 bases and J by 2 bases; unmatched bases: 9.

The chain couples TRBV19 to TRBJ1-2, with 7 bases aligning to TRBD1. The germline V gene has CDR1 LNHDA and CDR2 SQIVND (reference sequence). The CDR3 contains 16 residues. Trimming removed 5 bases from V and 8 bases from J; junction bases left unmatched: 17. In DNA form, the CDR3 reads TGTGCCAGTAGTCGGGAGGGGGCGTCCCATATAGCCGGCTACACCTTC. It codes for CASSREGASHIAGYTF. Based on the CDR3 plus reference TRBV19 and TRBJ1-2, the full variable domain is DGGITQSPKYLFRKEGQNVTLSCEQNLNHDAMYWYRQDPGQGLRLIYYSQIVNDFQKGDIAEGYSVSREKKESFPLTVTSAQKNPTAFYLCASSREGASHIAGYTFGSGTRLTVV.

This rearrangement joins TRBV10-3 to TRBJ2-7; 13 bases line up with TRBD2. V trimming: 0 bases; J trimming: 9 bases; junction bases outside the gene matches: 8. The CDR3 is 16 amino acids. Germline V gene sequence: CDR1 ENHRY, CDR2 SYGVKD. CDR3 DNA sequence: TGTGCCATCAGTGAGTCGACCGGGACTAGCGGGACTCTGCAGTACTTC. This encodes CAISESTGTSGTLQYF.

The genes are TRBV19 and TRBJ1-1; 10 nucleotides agree with TRBD1. CDR3 length: 15 residues. Germline trimming cut 3 bases from V and 0 bases from J; bases unmatched to any gene: 1. Germline loops: CDR1 LNHDA, CDR2 SQIVND (reference sequence). CDR3 residues: CASSIGTGVNTEAFF. The CDR3 nucleotides read TGTGCCAGTAGTATCGGGACAGGGGTGAACACTGAAGCTTTCTTT.

V usage is TRBV27 and J usage is TRBJ2-5; TRBD2 agrees at 9 bases. CDR1 is MNHEY and CDR2 is SMNVEV in the germline V gene (reference sequence). After removal of 5 bases from V and 4 bases from J, the junction contained 5 bases not matched to a gene. CDR3 length: 14 residues. The CDR3 DNA is TGTGCCAGCAGTCCTCGGACTAGCGCAGAGACCCAGTACTTC. Protein product: CASSPRTSAETQYF.

This chain links TRBV10-3 with TRBJ2-1; the match to TRBD2 covers 9 bases. This CDR3 is 14 amino acids long. V lost 5 bases, J lost 2 bases, and 1 base stayed unmatched. Germline-derived CDR1 and CDR2 are ENHRY and SYGVKD. The CDR3 reads CAISPSGTYNEQFF. The CDR3 DNA follows: TGTGCCATCAGTCCTAGCGGGACCTACAATGAGCAGTTCTTC.

The sample holds one count of this clone. The chain uses TRBV27 and TRBJ2-7; D may be TRBD2 (5 bases). Trimming removed 0 bases at V and 2 bases at J, with 11 bases between. Germline CDR1 MNHEY, CDR2 SMNVEV (reference sequence). CDR3 length: 15 residues. The DNA of the CDR3 is TGTGCCAGCAGTTTATCAGGGATGGGAGCCTACGAGCAGTACTTC. Amino acids: CASSLSGMGAYEQYF.

V gene TRBV5-6 combines with J gene TRBJ2-2, with 7 bases aligning to TRBD2. V dropped 1 base and J dropped 5; count of bases not matched to a gene: 8. CDR3 length: 16 residues. Per germline, CDR1 SGHDT and CDR2 YYEEEE. Here the CDR3 reads CASSLSPSGATGELFF. The DNA for the CDR3 is TGTGCCAGCAGCTTGTCCCCAAGCGGGGCGACCGGGGAGCTGTTTTTT.

This chain joins TRBV29-1 and TRBJ2-3; 7 bases agree with TRBD2. Germline V lookup: CDR1 SQVTM, CDR2 ANQGSEA. The CDR3 spans 13 residues. J lost 3 bases, V lost 6 bases, and 6 bases had no gene match. The DNA of the CDR3 is TGCAGCGTCGTACCGGGACTAACAGATACGCAGTATTTT. Its translation is CSVVPGLTDTQYF.

This clone was seen once. This chain connects TRBV7-9 to TRBJ2-4; D perhaps matches TRBD2 (5 bases). Trimming took 1 base from V and 2 from J, leaving 9 bases between them. The CDR3 runs to 15 residues. Germline CDR1 and CDR2: SEHNR and FQNEAQ (reference sequence). The CDR3 spells CASSLGEGTKNIQYF. The CDR3 DNA sequence: TGTGCCAGCAGCTTAGGCGAGGGAACCAAAAACATTCAGTACTTC.

J is TRBJ1-1 and V is TRBV13, with 7 nucleotides matching TRBD1. With 2 bases clipped from V and 4 bases from J, the junction kept 10 bases outside the gene matches. CDR1 PRHDT and CDR2 FYEKMQ come from the germline V gene (reference sequence). The CDR3 sequence is 16 residues long. DNA for the CDR3: TGTGCCAGCAGCTTACCCGGGACAGTCTCGGGCACTGAAGCTTTCTTT. This encodes CASSLPGTVSGTEAFF.

The rearrangement uses TRBV28 and TRBJ1-4; 8 bases are a match to TRBD1. V gave up 3 bases and J gave up 10 bases; unmatched junction bases: 7. CDR3 length equals 14 residues. CDR1 and CDR2 (germline): MDHEN, SYDVKM. The CDR3 DNA reads TGTGCCAGCAGTTTTCAGACAGGGGCGTTAAAACTGTTTTTT. Translating gives CASSFQTGALKLFF.

The V and J genes are TRBV18 and TRBJ1-1; 8 nucleotides agree with TRBD1. The CDR3 covers 13 residues. Unmatched junction bases numbered 1, after V lost 3 bases and J lost 4 bases. CDR1 KGHSH and CDR2 LQKENI come from the germline V gene. CDR3 protein: CASSPTGATEAFF. DNA for the CDR3: TGTGCCAGCTCACCGACAGGGGCCACTGAAGCTTTCTTT.

The rearrangement joins TRBV18 to TRBJ1-2; D is unresolved. The CDR3 extends over 16 amino acids. V was pared by 0 bases and J by 2 bases, with 13 bases between. From germline, CDR1 is KGHSH and CDR2 LQKENI. The CDR3 region has the DNA TGTGCCAGCTCACCACCCTCAGCACTAAGAAACTATGGCTACACCTTC. Protein sequence: CASSPPSALRNYGYTF.

This clone has only one observation. The chain uses TRBV28 and TRBJ1-2, with 8 nucleotides matching TRBD1. V lost 2 bases, J lost 4 bases, and 12 bases stayed unmatched. Looked up from germline, CDR1 is MDHEN and CDR2 is SYDVKM. The CDR3 sequence is 17 residues long. The CDR3: CASSLAGRRQGAYGYTF. CDR3 sequence (DNA): TGTGCCAGCAGTTTAGCGGGACGGCGGCAGGGGGCCTATGGCTACACCTTC.

The CDR3 reads CASRRDRGSGELFF. The CDR3 coding sequence is TGTGCCAGCAGACGGGACAGGGGGTCCGGGGAGCTGTTTTTT. The chain carries TRBV6-5 and TRBJ2-2; TRBD1 matches at 11 bases. The germline gives CDR1 MNHEY, CDR2 SVGAGI. The CDR3 is 14 amino acids. V gave up 6 bases and J gave up 6 bases; unmatched junction bases: 3.

V is TRBV2 and J is TRBJ2-3; the D gene is possibly TRBD1 (5 bases). The CDR3 is 14 amino acids. Germline V CDR1 and CDR2: SNHLY, FYNNEI. Trimming pared 5 bases from V and 1 base from J, leaving 10 bases between. This chain's CDR3 is CASSFQGGTDTQYF. The CDR3 nucleotides read TGTGCCAGCAGTTTCCAAGGGGGCACAGATACGCAGTATTTT.

The V call is TRBV5-4, the J call TRBJ2-1; D unresolved. Trimming removed 6 bases from V and 5 bases from J, with 6 bases in between. Germline assignment: CDR1 SGHNT and CDR2 YYREEE (reference sequence). The CDR3 totals 11 residues. The CDR3 bases are TGTGCCAGCACCGTTAACAATGAGCAGTTCTTC. Translated: CASTVNNEQFF.

The chain links TRBV2 to TRBJ1-6, with D unresolved. Germline CDR1 reads SNHLY; CDR2 reads FYNNEI. The CDR3 covers 13 residues. V gave up 8 bases and J gave up 7 bases, with 12 bases separating them. CDR3 in DNA: TGTGCCAGCCTGGTGGCCCCGAATTCACCCCTCCACTTT. It is translated as CASLVAPNSPLHF.

This clone is a singleton in its sample. The chain joins TRBV2 to TRBJ2-5; 7 positions agree with TRBD2. The germline CDR1 and CDR2 sequences are SNHLY and FYNNEI. The CDR3 covers 14 residues. Trimming cost V 6 bases and J 1 base; bases outside gene matches: 5. The CDR3 DNA follows: TGTGCCAGCAGGAGACTAGCACCCCAAGAGACCCAGTACTTC. It yields the protein CASRRLAPQETQYF.

The chain links TRBV5-3 to TRBJ2-1; 8 nucleotides agree with TRBD1. TRBV5-3 is an ORF; its function is uncertain. This CDR3 has 14 amino acids. The trim removed 0 bases at V and 9 bases at J, leaving 5 bases unmatched. The CDR3 DNA is TGTGCCAGAAGCTTGGGATGGACAGGGACTGAGCAGTTCTTC. Protein sequence: CARSLGWTGTEQFF.

The V and J genes are TRBV27 and TRBJ1-1, with TRBD1 matching 12 bases. CDR1 and CDR2 from the germline V gene are MNHEY and SMNVEV (reference sequence). V dropped 5 bases and J dropped 6; count of bases not matched to a gene: 7. CDR3 length equals 15 residues. The CDR3 loop is CASSGRDRGLSEAFF. The CDR3 DNA is TGTGCCAGCAGTGGCCGGGACAGGGGGCTCTCTGAAGCTTTCTTT.

The genes are TRBV19 and TRBJ2-2, with D possibly TRBD2 on 6 matching bases. V was clipped by 4 bases and J by 1 base, with 10 bases between them. CDR1 and CDR2 from the germline V gene are LNHDA and SQIVND (reference sequence). The CDR3 is 15 amino acids. CDR3 in DNA: TGTGCCAGTAGTAGGCTAGCGCGGAACACCGGGGAGCTGTTTTTT. It yields the protein CASSRLARNTGELFF.

This rearrangement joins TRBV27 to TRBJ2-6; D call uncertain. Germline values: CDR1 MNHEY, CDR2 SMNVEV (reference sequence). V was shortened by 6 bases and J by 0 bases, with 3 bases between the two germline ends. CDR3 size: 13 residues. The chain's CDR3 is CASSHSGANVLTF. The DNA for the CDR3 is TGTGCCAGCAGCCACTCTGGGGCCAACGTCCTGACTTTC.

This chain joins TRBV6-6 and TRBJ2-7; D ambiguous. Trimming took 6 bases from V and 0 from J, leaving 18 bases between them. In germline, CDR1 is MNHNY, CDR2 SVGAGI (reference sequence). CDR3 length: 16 residues. The DNA of the CDR3 is TGTGCCAGCAGGGAGATTGGTGGTAAAAGCTCCTACGAGCAGTACTTC. Translation gives CASREIGGKSSYEQYF.

The chain has TRBV6-1 and TRBJ1-5, with 7 bases that match TRBD1. The CDR3 length is 16 residues. Germline CDR1 MNHNS, CDR2 SASEGT. After removal of 2 bases from V and 4 bases from J, the junction contained 8 bases not matched to a gene. The CDR3 coding sequence is TGTGCCAGCAGTGAACTTCAGGGGGTCGGGAATCAGCCCCAGCATTTT. This codes for CASSELQGVGNQPQHF.

The chain uses TRBV4-1 and TRBJ1-2, with TRBD1 identical over 9 bases. The length of the CDR3 is 15 residues. Germline trimming cut 4 bases from V and 5 bases from J; bases unmatched to any gene: 8. CDR1 and CDR2 (germline): MGHRA, YSYEKL. DNA for the CDR3: TGCGCCAGCAGCCTGGCCACAGGGGGCCCTTATGGCTACACCTTC. Translated, it gives CASSLATGGPYGYTF.